These 12 T cell receptor beta chains originate from one sample sequenced in a study of cytomegalovirus exposure and HLA in healthy donors. It was with 60 Vbeta and 13 Jbeta primers that the PCR ran. The table came from immunoSEQ multiplex PCR; TCRdb's copy has only in-frame clones and leaves some out. The repertoire holds around 140,000 clones, with roughly four fifths as singletons. Sequences were obtained from PBMCs. These receptors were taken from a woman between 55 and 75 years old in good health and CMV-seronegative.

The rearrangement joins TRBV29-1 to TRBJ2-5, with 8 bases matching TRBD1. The end of the DNA is better explained by TRBJ2-7, so the J call may be wrong. The CDR3 covers 14 residues. In germline, CDR1 is SQVTM, CDR2 ANQGSEA. CDR3 DNA sequence: TGCAGCGTTGATGATCGGACAGGGTCCTACGAGCAGTACTTC. Encoded protein: CSVDDRTGSYEQYF.

A note on this clone: Other nucleotide sequences from this sample produce the same CDR3. The J gene is TRBJ1-3, the V gene TRBV5-1; 9 bases match TRBD1. The length of the CDR3 is 16 residues. Per germline, CDR1 SGHRS and CDR2 YFSETQ. V dropped 0 bases and J dropped 1; count of bases not matched to a gene: 2. The CDR3 region is CASSLVGQGSGNTIYF. The DNA of the CDR3 is TGCGCCAGCAGCTTGGTCGGACAGGGGTCTGGAAACACCATATATTTT.

This chain links TRBV15 with TRBJ2-7; TRBD1 matches 7 bases. CDR1 and CDR2 (germline): LNHNV, YYDKDF (reference sequence). V trimming: 6 bases; J trimming: 4 bases; junction bases outside the gene matches: 15. The CDR3 has 16 amino acids. The CDR3 nucleotides read TGTGCCACCAGTGGCTCCGGGGTACAGGGGTTATACGAGCAGTACTTC. The encoded protein is CATSGSGVQGLYEQYF.

The rearrangement links TRBV2 to TRBJ1-6; 9 nucleotides line up with TRBD1. The CDR3 sequence is 15 residues long. Germline V gene data show CDR1 as SNHLY and CDR2 as FYNNEI. Trimming took 6 bases from V and 7 from J; bases not matched to a gene: 7. CDR3 nucleotides: TGTGCCAGCAGAGAACAGGGGGCGAGGAATTCACCCCTCCACTTT. This sequence encodes CASREQGARNSPLHF.

The J gene is TRBJ2-5, the V gene TRBV30; D might be TRBD2 (5 bases). Gene TRBJ2-7 matches the end of the DNA better, so the J call may be wrong. The CDR3 runs to 14 residues. Germline CDR1 GTSNPN, CDR2 SVGIG (reference sequence). CDR3 in amino acids: CAWSFLGDKLEQYF. DNA for the CDR3: TGTGCCTGGAGTTTTCTCGGGGATAAGCTCGAGCAGTACTTC.

DNA for the CDR3: TGTGCCAGCAGCTTGCAGGGGGCGGAGACCCAGTACTTC. Protein sequence: CASSLQGAETQYF. The chain has TRBV5-5 and TRBJ2-5, with 8 nucleotides matching TRBD1. The CDR3 has 13 residues. Trimming cost V 1 base and J 5 bases; bases outside gene matches: 1. Per the germline V gene, CDR1 is SGHKS and CDR2 is YYEKEE (reference sequence).

The chain combines TRBV2 with TRBJ2-6; D may be TRBD1 (6 bases). Per germline, CDR1 SNHLY and CDR2 FYNNEI. V lost 6 bases, J lost 0 bases, and 9 bases lay in between. The CDR3 extends over 15 amino acids. The CDR3 DNA reads as TGTGCCAGCAGGGACAGCGACTCTGGGGCCAACGTCCTGACTTTC. This gives the protein CASRDSDSGANVLTF.

The rearrangement joins TRBV20-1 to TRBJ1-1; D is unresolved. Germline lookup yields CDR1 DFQATT and CDR2 SNEGSKA (reference sequence). With 6 bases removed from V and 6 bases from J, the gap between germline ends came to 8 bases. The CDR3 contains 10 residues. The CDR3 region has the DNA TGCAGTGCGCAGGTCGCTGAAGCTTTCTTT. Its translation is CSAQVAEAFF.

The chain joins TRBV10-3 to TRBJ2-2; the match to TRBD2 covers 15 bases. V shed 8 bases and J 5 bases; nucleotides not matched to a gene: 6. The germline V gene encodes CDR1 ENHRY and CDR2 SYGVKD. This CDR3 is built from 16 residues. Here the CDR3 DNA reads TGTGCCATCTGGCGGACTAGCGGGGGGGCGACCGGGGAGCTGTTTTTT. Its translation is CAIWRTSGGATGELFF.

This rearrangement joins TRBV18 to TRBJ2-7; 10 bases are a match to TRBD2. This CDR3 has 15 residues. V was pared by 2 bases and J by 5 bases, with 6 bases of the junction left unmatched. Germline CDR1 and CDR2: KGHSH and LQKENI. CDR3 nucleotides: TGTGCCAGCTCACCATCAGCGGGAGGGCGCCACGAGCAGTACTTC. Residues: CASSPSAGGRHEQYF.

Only one count was recorded for this clone. The V gene is TRBV18, the J gene TRBJ2-2; 11 nucleotides line up with TRBD2. This CDR3 is 17 amino acids long. Germline V gene sequence: CDR1 KGHSH, CDR2 LQKENI. J gave up 5 bases and V 0 bases, and 5 bases lay outside the gene matches. The CDR3 DNA reads as TGTGCCAGCTCACCACCTGCTAGCGGGAGGTATACCGGGGAGCTGTTTTTT. Residues: CASSPPASGRYTGELFF. The full variable domain, rest sourced from reference TRBV18 and TRBJ2-2, is NAGVMQNPRHLVRRRGQEARLRCSPMKGHSHVYWYRQLPEEGLKFMVYLQKENIIDESGMPKERFSAEFPKEGPSILRIQQVVRGDSAAYFCASSPPASGRYTGELFFGEGSRLTVL.

The V gene is TRBV5-6, the J gene TRBJ2-7; D possibly corresponds to TRBD1 (6 bases). This CDR3 has 16 residues. Germline loops: CDR1 SGHDT, CDR2 YYEEEE. The germline V and J ends were trimmed by 0 bases and 0 bases, with 13 bases remaining between them. CDR3 sequence: CASSLGAGAYSYEQYF. CDR3 DNA sequence: TGTGCCAGCAGCTTGGGGGCAGGGGCCTACTCCTACGAGCAGTACTTC. Combining the CDR3 with reference TRBV5-6 and TRBJ2-7 gives the whole variable domain DAGVTQSPTHLIKTRGQQVTLRCSPKSGHDTVSWYQQALGQGPQFIFQYYEEEERQRGNFPDRFSGHQFPNYSSELNVNALLLGDSALYLCASSLGAGAYSYEQYFGPGTRLTVT.